This T cell receptor (beta chain) was obtained from a study of a mutant IDH1 vaccine in newly diagnosed glioma. At the level of the study: Vaccination began 4-6 weeks post radiotherapy alone, or with temozolomide cycles. Receipt of radiotherapy, temozolomide, or both preceded the study, and most received both.

Remarks on this clone: Its antigen is unidentified.

As for time point: week 23, last vaccination. Doses consisted of 300 ug of mutant IDH1 20-mer peptide each, paired with topical imiquimod. Assay: immunoSEQ multiplex PCR; the TCRdb copy retains only in-frame clones and omits some. Among approximately 45,000 clones listed, approximately 89% were seen once. The CDR3 is made up of 16 amino acids. CDR1 is SGDLS and CDR2 is YYNGEE in the germline V gene. Trimming took 4 bases from V and 5 from J, leaving 21 bases between them. The gene calls are TRBV9 and TRBJ2-5; tentative D call: TRBD2 (6 bases). This specimen was PBMCs, taken from a glioma patient whose treatment included an IDH1 peptide vaccine. This TCR derives from a middle-aged man with glioma. CDR3 DNA: TGTGCCAGCAGCACTCGGGGCGGGGAAGTATGGGAGACCCAGTACTTC. Amino acids: CASSTRGGEVWETQYF.